This T cell receptor beta chain was sequenced in a study of blood T cell repertoires in COVID-19. Study in general: In each case, the material was cDNA or gDNA derived from T cells, B-cell-depleted T cells, or PBMCs.

Assay: immunoSEQ multiplex PCR; the TCRdb copy retains only in-frame clones and omits some. The sample has about 350,000 clones, around nine tenths seen once; the top ten hold more than 3%. Per germline, CDR1 MNHEY and CDR2 SVGAGI. The CDR3 has 15 amino acids. Trimming removed 8 bases from V and 4 bases from J; junction bases left unmatched: 10. The sequencing input was peripheral blood. The V and J genes are TRBV6-5 and TRBJ1-2; 10 nucleotides line up with TRBD1. This receptor was obtained from a woman under 30 who had recovered from COVID-19. The CDR3 DNA sequence: TGTGCCAGCGCCATAGGACAGGGGGAGGGCTATGGCTACACCTTC. This encodes CASAIGQGEGYGYTF.